This T cell receptor beta chain was observed in a study of PD-L1 blockade in urothelial cancer. Study at large: Prior regimens of chemotherapy numbered 0 to 3 per patient.

Produced via immunoSEQ multiplex PCR; TCRdb's table is partial and in-frame only. The sample carries tens of thousands of clones, more than 80% recorded once. Time point defined: pretreatment peripheral blood. The study collected 1 to 8 samples per patient, pretreatment and on-treatment. Sequencing used PBMCs, obtained around atezolizumab (anti-PD-L1) treatment. This clonotype was obtained from a man aged 50-60 years with urothelial cancer.

The chain's CDR3 is CASSLDRASYNEQFF. In nucleotides, the CDR3 is TGTGCCAGCTCCCTCGACAGGGCCTCCTACAATGAGCAGTTCTTC. V gene TRBV19 combines with J gene TRBJ2-1; TRBD1 agrees at 7 bases. Germline CDR1 reads LNHDA; CDR2 reads SQIVND (reference sequence). The CDR3 sequence is 15 residues long. The J segment lost 0 bases and the V segment lost 9 bases, leaving 8 bases of the junction unmatched.